These T cell receptor beta chains were read from a single sample in a study of T cell changes during pregnancy in multiple sclerosis. Sequencing was performed with immunoSEQ multiplex PCR; in TCRdb, only in-frame clones are kept and a portion is missing. The table lists more than 90,000 clones, 80% to 95% of them singletons. Sequencing used peripheral blood, obtained in the third trimester of pregnancy. Receptor source: a female donor with multiple sclerosis, enrolled in a pregnancy study. Both conserved end residues are part of each CDR3. D genes are given only for firm matches. Size is stated for part of the rows, as once, few or many counts, or as a class when the clone is expanded.

>16|.|.|TRBV11-3|TRBJ2-6
TGTGCCAGCAGCCCCGGTACAGGGACTGGGGCCAACGTCCTGACTTTC
CASSPGTGTGANVLTF
>15|.|.|TRBV29-1|TRBJ2-1
TGCAGCGTTGAAGATATCGCTAGCTCCTACAATGAGCAGTTCTTC
CSVEDIASSYNEQFF
>11|.|.|TRBV10-3|TRBJ2-7
TGTGCCATCAGTGAGTCCGGCGAGCAGTACTTC
CAISESGEQYF
>13|TRBD1|.|TRBV19|TRBJ2-7
TGTGCCAGCCGGGACAGGGGCTCCTACGAGCAGTACTTC
CASRDRGSYEQYF
>15|.|.|TRBV5-6|TRBJ2-7
TGTGCCAGCAGCCTGACAGGCCCCCTCCCCCACGAGCAGTACTTC
CASSLTGPLPHEQYF
>15|TRBD1|.|TRBV28|TRBJ1-5
TGTGCCAGCACCCTCGCCAGGGGGCGCGGTCAGCCCCAGCATTTT
CASTLARGRGQPQHF
>15|.|.|TRBV5-4|TRBJ2-5
TGTGCCAGCAGCTTGGCCCGGACAGACCAAGAGACCCAGTACTTC
CASSLARTDQETQYF
>15|TRBD2|.|TRBV6-1|TRBJ2-2
TGTGCCAGCAGTAGTAGCGGGGTCGACACCGGGGAGCTGTTTTTT
CASSSSGVDTGELFF
>13|.|.|TRBV15|TRBJ1-1
TGTGCCACCAGCGACTCCTTGAACACTGAAGCTTTCTTT
CATSDSLNTEAFF
>15|.|.|TRBV5-1|TRBJ1-5
TGCGCCAGCAGCTTGGACCCGGGGAGCAATCAGCCCCAGCATTTT
CASSLDPGSNQPQHF
>16|.|.|TRBV11-2|TRBJ2-1
TGTGCCAGCAGTTTCGGACCCGGGATATTCTACAATGAGCAGTTCTTC
CASSFGPGIFYNEQFF
>11|.|.|TRBV10-3|TRBJ1-1
TGTGCCATCATGGGGGGCACTGAAGCTTTCTTT
CAIMGGTEAFF
>15|TRBD1|.|TRBV6-1|TRBJ1-1
TGTGCCAGCAGTGAAAGTGAGGGGGCGGACACTGAAGCTTTCTTT
CASSESEGADTEAFF
>18|.|.|TRBV5-1|TRBJ2-2
TGCGCCAGCAGCTTGAGGGTCTGGGGCAGGGTAGAGACCGGGGAGCTGTTTTTT
CASSLRVWGRVETGELFF
>14|.|.|TRBV7-9|TRBJ2-2
TGTGCCAGGGGAGGGACAGGTGAAGCCGGGGAGCTGTTTTTT
CARGGTGEAGELFF
>15|.|.|TRBV12-5|TRBJ2-3
TGTGCTAGTGGTTTGGTGGCAGGGGTCACAGATACGCAGTATTTT
CASGLVAGVTDTQYF
>14|TRBD2|.|TRBV7-9|TRBJ2-5
TGTGCCAGCCGGGGAGCGGGGGGCCAAGAGACCCAGTACTTC
CASRGAGGQETQYF
>13|.|.|TRBV5-1|TRBJ1-1
TGCGCCAGCAGCTTCAGAAGTACCACTGAAGCTTTCTTT
CASSFRSTTEAFF
>13|.|.|TRBV7-3|TRBJ1-4
TGTGCCAGCAGCTTAACGCCAGGTGGAAAACTGTTTTTT
CASSLTPGGKLFF
>13|.|.|TRBV6-5|TRBJ2-3
TGTGCCAGCAGTAAAGACTCCACAGATACGCAGTATTTT
CASSKDSTDTQYF
>16|.|.|TRBV13|TRBJ2-3
TGTGCCAGCAGCTTGATGGTCCAGCGGGTTGTAGATACGCAGTATTTT
CASSLMVQRVVDTQYF
>13|.|few|TRBV29-1|TRBJ1-1
TGCAGCGTTGCATCGACAGGTATCACTGAAGCTTTCTTT
CSVASTGITEAFF
>12|.|.|TRBV11-2|TRBJ2-2
TGTGCCAGCAGCTTAGTAGCTGGGGAGCTGTTTTTT
CASSLVAGELFF
>11|.|.|TRBV30|TRBJ2-1
TGTGCCTGGAGTCTAAGTAATGAGCAGTTCTTC
CAWSLSNEQFF
>14|.|.|TRBV7-2|TRBJ1-5
TGTGCCAGCAGCTTGGACTGGGGCGGGGGGCCCCAGCATTTT
CASSLDWGGGPQHF
>13|.|once|TRBV5-6|TRBJ2-7
TGTGCCAGCAGCTTGGGACAGAACTACGAGCAGTACTTC
CASSLGQNYEQYF
>15|.|.|TRBV5-1|TRBJ1-4
TGCGCCAGCAGCTTGGGGGCTCCAACTAATGAAAAACTGTTTTTT
CASSLGAPTNEKLFF
>12|.|.|TRBV5-1|TRBJ1-1
TGCGCCAGCAGCTCACAGGGATATGAAGCTTTCTTT
CASSSQGYEAFF
>14|.|.|TRBV4-2|TRBJ2-1
TGTGCCAGCAGCCGATCCGGACAATACAATGAGCAGTTCTTC
CASSRSGQYNEQFF